This note documents a single TCR beta chain sequence. Its antigen has not been determined. No base quality values were provided; no much bigger clone lies one nucleotide off. The data are from a study of shared clonotypes between healthy human individuals (dated by TCRdb to about 2020). Regarding the complete study: A few men and two women, aged 18 to 49 years, made up the cohort. Each donor's leukapheresis produced roughly between roughly 0.85 and 10 billion PBMCs. For each donor, CD4 naive and CD4 memory were each run on three plates, CD8 naive on two plates, and CD8 memory on one plate. The study deeply sequenced blood TCR repertoires of about 5 healthy adults to estimate repertoire size and the extent of clonotype sharing between individuals. To increase sequencing depth and limit assay-specific biases, TCR repertoire library preparation and sequencing were carried out by different laboratories using diverse techniques.

The CDR3 sequence holds 12 residues, the cysteine and phenylalanine included. Only the CDR3 DNA stays, 36 bases, in frame from base 1. The germline V gene specifies MDHEN as CDR1 and SYDVKM as CDR2. The junction shows trimming of 11 bases on V and 8 bases on J, and the gene matches do not reach 10 bases of it. Using the deep immunoSEQ assay, multiplex PCR amplified TCR CDR3 regions from genomic DNA. For each cell subset, the extracted genomic DNA was distributed evenly across all wells of several immunoSEQ 96-well plates, and each plate served as one replicate. Each replicate PCR for sorted subsets received 200 ng genomic DNA, equal to tens of thousands of T cell genomes. Purified libraries were quantified with a Qubit 3.0 fluorometer, sized on a Bioanalyzer 2100, and re-quantified with the KAPA Library Quantification kit. Every immunoSEQ 96-well plate was sequenced on a dedicated single-read 150-cycle Illumina NextSeq 550 flow cell. Concerning the study's data processing: Because only junctional sequences without quality scores were contained in the immunoSEQ output, filtering matching that applied to full-length reads could not be performed. Sequences were annotated with PyIR, a Python wrapper for IgBLAST v1.9, and V/J genes and CDR3 were assigned using IMGT germline references. Reads were removed for weak V/J assignments (E-value above 1e-6), missing CDR3, stop codons, out-of-frame junctions, or ambiguous translated residues. A V3J clonotype was defined by an identical inferred V gene, J gene, and CDR3 amino acid sequence. Percentage overlap between repertoires was calculated by dividing the number of shared unique clonotypes by the size of the smaller repertoire. RTK rarefaction, the Chao1 estimator, and Recon v2.1 estimates of unobserved clonotypes were used to assess repertoire richness. For all TCRbeta clonotypes obtained by the gDNA method from a handful of donors, generation probabilities were computed with OLGA. The source is immuneACCESS, and TCRdb retained only in-frame sequences with V and J called. Part of the clones is not carried over; for the studies checked, unresolved V genes explain less than half of this, and the remainder is unexplained. V, J and clone size are taken as reported in that table, and D and trimming were inferred from the DNA itself. The sample yields over a million clones; 95% to 99% were counted once. The top ten constitute 0.4% to 0.45% of the sample.

Donors were healthy HIV-negative adults with no recently reported acute infections or vaccinations. All donors were Caucasian adults living in Nashville, Tennessee, USA. CD4+ T cells were enriched by magnetic negative selection; naive cells were then positively selected on CD45RA, and the negative fraction formed the memory subset. Blood was collected by leukapheresis, and PBMCs were isolated by Ficoll-Histopaque density gradient centrifugation and then cryopreserved in liquid nitrogen vapor phase. Purity and quantity of every magnetically sorted T cell population were checked by analytical flow cytometry. Genomic DNA was isolated from every sorted fraction and measured by UV absorbance on a Nanodrop 2000c. The research as a whole found: Sampling was limited to blood, and TCR repertoires in tissue likely differ from TCR repertoires in blood. Because the study included a small number of donors, the genetic and exposure-history diversity represented was limited. Clonotypes shared by all four sorted-subset donors showed higher generation probabilities than non-shared clonotypes. Larger estimated clonotype richness was generally found for naive subsets than for memory subsets. Across a handful of donors, approximately 4.9% of naive CD4, approximately 3.5% of naive CD8, under 2.5% of memory CD4, and over 0.35% of memory CD8 clonotypes were shared. Pairwise subsampling indicated that sequencing depth was expected to affect the degree of clonotype sharing among donors. Even with the large sequencing depth, rarefaction of the sorted-subset datasets indicated that sequencing was incomplete.

The TCR was taken from a man aged 25-45 years in good health. This chain is built from TRBV28 and TRBJ1-2; 8 bases in the junction line up with TRBD1. The specimen sequenced was naive CD4+ T cells sorted from blood. Reading the label with the study, this specimen's cell subset or site is: CD45RA+ positively selected. In nucleotide form, the sequence is TGTGCCGCGCGACTACAGGGGGGAGGCTACACCTTC. The encoded protein is CAARLQGGGYTF.